Shown below are 10 T cell receptor beta chains from a single sample sequenced in a study of CD8 T cells in Susac syndrome. Random hexamers were used to reverse transcribe 0.5 to 1 ug of RNA. From the immunoSEQ multiplex PCR reads, TCRdb called clonotypes with MiXCR, one entry per CDR3 protein. The data show some 190,000 distinct CDR3 sequences, 85% to 95% seen once. Specimen: CD4+ T cells from PBMCs. Source of these receptors: a human donor in good health.

V usage is TRBV9 and J usage is TRBJ2-1, with D maybe TRBD2 (6 bases). The germline CDR1 and CDR2 sequences are SGDLS and YYNGEE. The germline V and J ends were trimmed by 0 bases and 7 bases, with 14 bases remaining between them. The CDR3 is made up of 15 amino acids. CDR3 region: CASSVDVSGRNEQFF. The CDR3 DNA reads as TGTGCCAGCAGCGTAGATGTTAGCGGTAGGAATGAGCAGTTCTTC.

This clonotype was seen more than once but under ten times. V and J are TRBV7-2 and TRBJ2-3; unclear D gene. Germline lookup yields CDR1 SGHTA and CDR2 FQGNSA. Trimming shortened V by 6 bases and J by 1 base, and 5 bases separated the two germline ends. The CDR3 is 12 amino acids. CDR3 amino acids: CASSLRTDTQYF. In nucleotides, the CDR3 is TGTGCCAGCAGTTTGCGCACAGATACGCAGTATTTT.

The V call is TRBV14, the J call TRBJ2-1; perhaps TRBD2 as D (5 bases). The ends were cut back, 4 bases at V and 4 bases at J, with 17 bases in the middle. From germline, CDR1 is SGHDN and CDR2 FVKESK. CDR3 length equals 16 residues. The CDR3 sequence: CASSPPGRAIYNEQFF. The CDR3 DNA reads TGTGCCAGCAGCCCACCCGGGCGGGCGATATACAATGAGCAGTTCTTC.

The chain joins TRBV3-1 to TRBJ2-1; 9 bases agree with TRBD2. J gave up 9 bases and V 1 base, and 10 bases lay outside the gene matches. CDR1 and CDR2 from the germline V gene are LGHDT and YNNKEL (reference sequence). The CDR3 sequence is 16 residues long. Written as DNA, the CDR3 is TGTGCCAGCAGCCAAGCCGTAATAGCGGGAGCTCTTGAGCAGTTCTTC. It codes for CASSQAVIAGALEQFF.

V is TRBV20-1 and J is TRBJ2-7, with a weak D call TRBD2 (6 bases). Trimming shortened V by 5 bases and J by 6 bases, and 14 bases separated the two germline ends. From germline, CDR1 is DFQATT and CDR2 SNEGSKA (reference sequence). The CDR3 totals 12 residues. The CDR3 protein is CSADSAGFEQYF. Here the CDR3 DNA reads TGCAGTGCTGATAGTGCGGGGTTCGAGCAGTACTTC.

This chain joins TRBV29-1 and TRBJ2-4, with 12 positions matching TRBD2. This CDR3 spans 16 amino acids. Trimming at V came to 7 bases and at J to 0 bases, leaving 7 bases not matched to a gene. Per the germline V gene, CDR1 is SQVTM and CDR2 is ANQGSEA. CDR3 residues: CSAASGGDLAKNIQYF. As DNA, the CDR3 is TGCAGCGCTGCTAGCGGGGGGGACCTAGCCAAAAACATTCAGTACTTC. Complete variable domain (other parts from reference TRBV29-1 and TRBJ2-4): SAVISQKPSRDICQRGTSLTIQCQVDSQVTMMFWYRQQPGQSLTLIATANQGSEATYESGFVIDKFPISRPNLTFSTLTVSNMSPEDSSIYLCSAASGGDLAKNIQYFGAGTRLSVL.

The chain employs TRBV7-2 and TRBJ1-5; D is ambiguous. In germline, CDR1 is SGHTA, CDR2 FQGNSA. Between the trimmed V and J ends, which lost 5 bases and 4 bases, there was a span of 9 bases. The CDR3 is 13 amino acids. The chain's CDR3 is CASSVSRNQPQHF. Written as DNA, the CDR3 is TGTGCCAGCAGCGTGAGCAGGAATCAGCCCCAGCATTTT.

V usage is TRBV14 and J usage is TRBJ2-7, with TRBD2 matching 10 bases. V was clipped by 4 bases and J by 4 bases; unmatched bases: 7. Germline CDR1 is SGHDN and CDR2 is FVKESK. This CDR3 is built from 15 residues. CDR3: CASSPLAGVHYEQYV. The CDR3 DNA sequence: TGTGCCAGCAGCCCGCTAGCGGGAGTTCATTACGAGCAGTACGTC.

This chain joins TRBV20-1 and TRBJ2-1; 12 bases line up with TRBD2. Germline values: CDR1 DFQATT, CDR2 SNEGSKA (reference sequence). V was pared by 6 bases and J by 3 bases, with 6 bases of the junction left unmatched. The length of the CDR3 is 15 residues. DNA for the CDR3: TGCAGTGCCTCCAGACTAGCGGGAGACTACAATGAGCAGTTCTTC. As protein: CSASRLAGDYNEQFF.

This rearrangement joins TRBV15 to TRBJ2-3; TRBD2 matches at 7 bases. This CDR3 region has 16 residues. Germline V lookup: CDR1 LNHNV, CDR2 YYDKDF (reference sequence). Trimming cost V 1 base and J 6 bases; bases outside gene matches: 10. The CDR3 loop is CATSRGSPTSLDTQYF. DNA for the CDR3: TGTGCCACCAGCAGAGGATCCCCGACTAGCTTGGATACGCAGTATTTT. Filled out from reference TRBV15 and TRBJ2-3, the complete variable domain reads DAMVIQNPRYQVTQFGKPVTLSCSQTLNHNVMYWYQQKSSQAPKLLFHYYDKDFNNEADTPDNFQSRRPNTSFCFLDIRSPGLGDTAMYLCATSRGSPTSLDTQYFGPGTRLTVL.